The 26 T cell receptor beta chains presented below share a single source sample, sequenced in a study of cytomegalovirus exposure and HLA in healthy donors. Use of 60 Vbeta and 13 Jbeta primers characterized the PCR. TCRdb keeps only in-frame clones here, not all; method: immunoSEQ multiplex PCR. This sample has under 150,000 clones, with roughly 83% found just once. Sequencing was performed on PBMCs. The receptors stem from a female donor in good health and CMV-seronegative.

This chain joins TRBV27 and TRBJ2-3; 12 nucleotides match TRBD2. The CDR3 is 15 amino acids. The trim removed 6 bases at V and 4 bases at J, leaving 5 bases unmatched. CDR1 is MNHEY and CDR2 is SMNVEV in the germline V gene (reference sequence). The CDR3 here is CASRMSSGRADTQYF. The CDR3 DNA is TGTGCCAGCAGGATGTCTAGCGGGAGGGCAGATACGCAGTATTTT.

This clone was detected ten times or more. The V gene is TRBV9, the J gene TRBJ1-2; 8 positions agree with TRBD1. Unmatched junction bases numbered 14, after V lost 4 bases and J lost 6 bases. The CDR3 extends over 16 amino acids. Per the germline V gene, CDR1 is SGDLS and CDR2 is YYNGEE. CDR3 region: CASSLSRTGRMDGYTF. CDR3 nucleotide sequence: TGTGCCAGCAGCCTATCCCGGACAGGGAGGATGGATGGCTACACCTTC.

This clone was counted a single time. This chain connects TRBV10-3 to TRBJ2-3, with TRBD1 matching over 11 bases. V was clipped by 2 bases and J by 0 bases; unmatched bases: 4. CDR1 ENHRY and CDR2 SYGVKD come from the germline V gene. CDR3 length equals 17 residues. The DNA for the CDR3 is TGTGCCATCAGTGAGGGACAGGGGGCCATTAGCACAGATACGCAGTATTTT. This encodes CAISEGQGAISTDTQYF.

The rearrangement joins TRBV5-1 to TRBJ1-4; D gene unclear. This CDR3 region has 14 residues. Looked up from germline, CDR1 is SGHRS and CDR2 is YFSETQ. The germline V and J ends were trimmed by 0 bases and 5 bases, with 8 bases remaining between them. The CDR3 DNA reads TGCGCCAGCAGCTTGGGGCAGAAGAATGAAAAACTGTTTTTT. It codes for CASSLGQKNEKLFF.

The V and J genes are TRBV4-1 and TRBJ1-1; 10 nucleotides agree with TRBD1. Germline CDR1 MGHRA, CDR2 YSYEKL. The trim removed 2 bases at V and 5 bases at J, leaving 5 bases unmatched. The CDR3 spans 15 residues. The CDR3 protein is CASSQRDRGGTEAFF. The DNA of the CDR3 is TGCGCCAGCAGCCAAAGGGACAGGGGAGGGACTGAAGCTTTCTTT.

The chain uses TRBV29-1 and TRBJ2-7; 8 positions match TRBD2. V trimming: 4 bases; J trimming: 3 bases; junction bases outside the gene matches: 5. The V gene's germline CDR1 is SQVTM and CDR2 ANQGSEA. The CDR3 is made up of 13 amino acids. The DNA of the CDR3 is TGCAGCGTTGTGAGAACTAGCGGCTACGAGCAGTACTTC. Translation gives CSVVRTSGYEQYF.

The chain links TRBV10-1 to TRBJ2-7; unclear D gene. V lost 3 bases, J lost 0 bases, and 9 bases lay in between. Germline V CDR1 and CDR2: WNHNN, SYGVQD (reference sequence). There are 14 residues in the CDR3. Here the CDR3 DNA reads TGCGCCAGCAGTGACCCGGGTTACTCCTACGAGCAGTACTTC. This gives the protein CASSDPGYSYEQYF.

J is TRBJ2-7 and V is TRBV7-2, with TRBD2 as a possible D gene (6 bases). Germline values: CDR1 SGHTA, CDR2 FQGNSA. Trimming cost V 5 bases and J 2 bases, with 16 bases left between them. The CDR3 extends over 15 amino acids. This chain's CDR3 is CASSERGGFAYEQYF. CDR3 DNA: TGTGCCAGCAGCGAACGTGGGGGGTTTGCCTACGAGCAGTACTTC.

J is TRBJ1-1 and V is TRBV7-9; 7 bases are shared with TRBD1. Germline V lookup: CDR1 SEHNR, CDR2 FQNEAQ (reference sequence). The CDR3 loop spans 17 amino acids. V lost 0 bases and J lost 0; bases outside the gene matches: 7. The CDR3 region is CASSLALGQLMNTEAFF. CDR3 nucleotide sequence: TGTGCCAGCAGCTTAGCGCTGGGACAGCTCATGAACACTGAAGCTTTCTTT. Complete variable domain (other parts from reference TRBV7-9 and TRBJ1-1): DTGVSQNPRHKITKRGQNVTFRCDPISEHNRLYWYRQTLGQGPEFLTYFQNEAQLEKSRLLSDRFSAERPKGSFSTLEIQRTEQGDSAMYLCASSLALGQLMNTEAFFGQGTRLTVV.

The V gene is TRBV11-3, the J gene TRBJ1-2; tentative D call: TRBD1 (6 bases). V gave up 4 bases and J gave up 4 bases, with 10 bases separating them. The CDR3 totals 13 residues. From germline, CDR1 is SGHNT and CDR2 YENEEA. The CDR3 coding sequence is TGTGCCAGCAGCTCTCCGGACAGCTATGGCTACACCTTC. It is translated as CASSSPDSYGYTF.

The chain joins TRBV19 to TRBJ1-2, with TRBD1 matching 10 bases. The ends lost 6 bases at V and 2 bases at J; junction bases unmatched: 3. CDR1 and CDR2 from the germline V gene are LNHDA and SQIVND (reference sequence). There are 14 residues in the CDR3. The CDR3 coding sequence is TGTGCCAGTAGCCCGGGACAGGGGAACTATGGCTACACCTTC. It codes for CASSPGQGNYGYTF.

The CDR3: CASSPARAELTDTQYF. CDR3 sequence (DNA): TGCGCCAGCAGCCCGGCGCGAGCGGAGCTCACAGATACGCAGTATTTT. The rearrangement uses TRBV5-1 and TRBJ2-3; possible D gene TRBD2, 5 bases. The CDR3 extends over 16 amino acids. Trimming cost V 4 bases and J 2 bases, with 17 bases left between them. Per germline, CDR1 SGHRS and CDR2 YFSETQ.

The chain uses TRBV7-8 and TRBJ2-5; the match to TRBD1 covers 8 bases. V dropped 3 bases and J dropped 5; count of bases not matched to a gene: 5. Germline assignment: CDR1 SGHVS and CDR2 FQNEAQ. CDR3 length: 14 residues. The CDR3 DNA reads TGTGCCAGCAGCTTTTCAGGGGGCTCGGAGACCCAGTACTTC. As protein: CASSFSGGSETQYF.

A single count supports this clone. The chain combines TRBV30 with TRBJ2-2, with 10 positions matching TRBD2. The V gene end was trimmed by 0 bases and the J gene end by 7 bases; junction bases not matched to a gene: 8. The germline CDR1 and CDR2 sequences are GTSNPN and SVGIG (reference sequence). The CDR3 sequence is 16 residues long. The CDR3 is CAWSVGGAGGVGELFF. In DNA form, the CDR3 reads TGTGCCTGGAGTGTAGGGGGAGCGGGAGGGGTCGGGGAGCTGTTTTTT.

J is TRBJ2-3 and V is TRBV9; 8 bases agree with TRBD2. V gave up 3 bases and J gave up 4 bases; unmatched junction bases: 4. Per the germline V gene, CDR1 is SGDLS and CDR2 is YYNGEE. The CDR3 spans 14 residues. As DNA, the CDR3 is TGTGCCAGCAGCGCCAGCGGGAGACCAGATACGCAGTATTTT. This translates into CASSASGRPDTQYF.

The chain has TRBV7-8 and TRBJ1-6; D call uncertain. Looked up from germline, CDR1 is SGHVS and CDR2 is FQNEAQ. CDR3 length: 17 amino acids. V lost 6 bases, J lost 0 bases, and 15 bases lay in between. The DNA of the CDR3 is TGTGCCAGCAGACCCCGGATGGGGAGCTCCTATAATTCACCCCTCCACTTT. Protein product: CASRPRMGSSYNSPLHF.

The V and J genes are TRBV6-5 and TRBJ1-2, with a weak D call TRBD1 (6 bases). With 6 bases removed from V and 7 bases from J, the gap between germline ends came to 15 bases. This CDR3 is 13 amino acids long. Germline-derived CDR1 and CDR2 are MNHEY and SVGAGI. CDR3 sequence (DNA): TGTGCCAGCAGGAAGGGGGGGGCCTTTGGCTACACCTTC. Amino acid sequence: CASRKGGAFGYTF.

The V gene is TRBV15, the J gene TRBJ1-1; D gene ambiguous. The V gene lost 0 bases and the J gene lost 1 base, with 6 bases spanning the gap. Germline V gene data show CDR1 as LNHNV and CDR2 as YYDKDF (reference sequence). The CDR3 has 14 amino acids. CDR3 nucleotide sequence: TGTGCCACCAGCAGAGACCTAACGAACACTGAAGCTTTCTTT. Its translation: CATSRDLTNTEAFF.

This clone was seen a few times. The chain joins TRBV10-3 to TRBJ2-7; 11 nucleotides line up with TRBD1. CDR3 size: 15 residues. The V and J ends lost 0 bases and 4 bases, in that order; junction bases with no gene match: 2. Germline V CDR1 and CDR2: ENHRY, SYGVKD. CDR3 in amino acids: CAISESGQGGYEQYF. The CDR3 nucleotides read TGTGCCATCAGTGAGTCGGGACAGGGGGGTTACGAGCAGTACTTC.

The CDR3 loop reads CASSFGDNEQFF. DNA of the CDR3: TGTGCCAGCAGTTTCGGGGACAATGAGCAGTTCTTC. The rearrangement uses TRBV6-6 and TRBJ2-1; tentatively, D is TRBD2 (5 bases). Trimming shortened V by 4 bases and J by 5 bases, and 6 bases separated the two germline ends. Germline assignment: CDR1 MNHNY and CDR2 SVGAGI (reference sequence). CDR3 size: 12 residues.

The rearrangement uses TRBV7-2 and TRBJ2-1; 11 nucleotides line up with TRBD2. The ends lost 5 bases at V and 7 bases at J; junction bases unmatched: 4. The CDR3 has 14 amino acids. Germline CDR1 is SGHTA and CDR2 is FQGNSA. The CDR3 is CASSGTSGANEQFF. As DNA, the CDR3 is TGTGCCAGCAGCGGGACTAGCGGAGCTAATGAGCAGTTCTTC.

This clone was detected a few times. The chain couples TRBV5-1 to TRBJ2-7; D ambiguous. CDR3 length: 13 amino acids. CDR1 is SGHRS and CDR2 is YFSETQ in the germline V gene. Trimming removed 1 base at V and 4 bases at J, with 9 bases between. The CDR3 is CASSLSVTYEQYF. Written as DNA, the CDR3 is TGCGCCAGCAGCTTGAGTGTGACTTACGAGCAGTACTTC.

The CDR3 sequence is CASSLSGRGYTF. The DNA of the CDR3 is TGTGCCAGCAGTTTATCAGGGAGAGGCTACACCTTC. J is TRBJ1-2 and V is TRBV27; D is uncertain. Trimming removed 0 bases at V and 8 bases at J, with 7 bases between. CDR3 size: 12 residues. Germline values: CDR1 MNHEY, CDR2 SMNVEV (reference sequence).

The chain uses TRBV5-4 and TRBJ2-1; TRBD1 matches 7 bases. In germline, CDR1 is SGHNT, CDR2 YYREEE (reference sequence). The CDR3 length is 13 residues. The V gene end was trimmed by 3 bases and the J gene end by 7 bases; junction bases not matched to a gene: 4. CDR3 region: CASSWTGPNEQFF. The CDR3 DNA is TGTGCCAGCAGCTGGACAGGTCCAAATGAGCAGTTCTTC.

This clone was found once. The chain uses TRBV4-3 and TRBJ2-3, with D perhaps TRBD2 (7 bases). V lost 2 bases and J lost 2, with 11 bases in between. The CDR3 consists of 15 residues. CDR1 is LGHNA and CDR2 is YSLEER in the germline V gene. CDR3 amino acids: CASSQLAGATDTQYF. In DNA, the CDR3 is TGCGCCAGCAGCCAACTCGCGGGGGCCACAGATACGCAGTATTTT.

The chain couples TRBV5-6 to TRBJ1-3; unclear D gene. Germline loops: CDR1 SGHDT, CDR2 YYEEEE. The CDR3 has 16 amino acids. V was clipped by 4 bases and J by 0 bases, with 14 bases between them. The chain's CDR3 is CASSPAAGNSGNTIYF. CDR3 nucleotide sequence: TGTGCCAGCAGCCCGGCGGCGGGAAACTCTGGAAACACCATATATTTT. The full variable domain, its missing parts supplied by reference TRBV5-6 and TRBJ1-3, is DAGVTQSPTHLIKTRGQQVTLRCSPKSGHDTVSWYQQALGQGPQFIFQYYEEEERQRGNFPDRFSGHQFPNYSSELNVNALLLGDSALYLCASSPAAGNSGNTIYFGEGSWLTVV.